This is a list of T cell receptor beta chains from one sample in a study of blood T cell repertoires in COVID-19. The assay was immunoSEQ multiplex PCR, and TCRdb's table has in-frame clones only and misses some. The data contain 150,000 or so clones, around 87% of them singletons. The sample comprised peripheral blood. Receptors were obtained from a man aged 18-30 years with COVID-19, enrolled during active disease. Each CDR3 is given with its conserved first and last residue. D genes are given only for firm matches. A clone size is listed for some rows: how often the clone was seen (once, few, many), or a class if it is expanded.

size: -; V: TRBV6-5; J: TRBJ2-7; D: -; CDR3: CASSYSTPGYNEQYF; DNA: TGTGCCAGCAGTTACTCAACTCCCGGGTATAACGAGCAGTACTTC
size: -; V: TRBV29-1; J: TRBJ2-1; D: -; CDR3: CSAFGGDNEQFF; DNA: TGCAGCGCCTTTGGAGGCGACAATGAGCAGTTCTTC
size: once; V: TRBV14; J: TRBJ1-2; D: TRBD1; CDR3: CASSQDSRDRAEGYTF; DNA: TGTGCCAGCAGCCAAGATTCCCGCGACAGGGCCGAAGGCTACACCTTC
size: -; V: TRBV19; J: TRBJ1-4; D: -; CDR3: CASSIGTGANEKLLF; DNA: TGTGCCAGTAGTATCGGCACAGGTGCTAATGAAAAACTGCTTTTT
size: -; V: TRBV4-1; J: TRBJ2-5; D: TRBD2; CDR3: CASSQVLAGVGETQYF; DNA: TGCGCCAGCAGCCAAGTACTAGCGGGAGTGGGAGAGACCCAGTACTTC
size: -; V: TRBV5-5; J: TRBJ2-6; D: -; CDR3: CASSLGRSGANVLTF; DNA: TGTGCCAGCAGCTTGGGGCGGTCGGGGGCCAACGTCCTGACTTTC
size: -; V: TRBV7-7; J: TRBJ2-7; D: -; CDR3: CASSQSSSSYEQYF; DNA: TGTGCCAGCAGCCAGTCTTCTAGCTCCTACGAGCAGTACTTC
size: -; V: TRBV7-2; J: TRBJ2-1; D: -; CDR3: CASSLFQQGTAEQFF; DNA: TGTGCCAGCAGCCTTTTCCAGCAGGGGACCGCTGAGCAGTTCTTC
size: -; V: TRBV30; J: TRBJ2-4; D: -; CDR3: CAWNRGAAKNIQYF; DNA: TGTGCCTGGAACCGGGGGGCAGCCAAAAACATTCAGTACTTC
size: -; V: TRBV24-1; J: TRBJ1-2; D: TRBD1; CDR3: CATSPGGYYGYTF; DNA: TGTGCCACCAGTCCAGGGGGCTACTATGGCTACACCTTC
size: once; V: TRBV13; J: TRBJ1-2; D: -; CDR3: CASSGRLLNYGYTF; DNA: TGTGCCAGCAGCGGCAGACTGCTCAACTATGGCTACACCTTC
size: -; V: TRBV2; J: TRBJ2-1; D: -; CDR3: CASSEMVGAINEQFF; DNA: TGTGCCAGCAGTGAAATGGTGGGAGCTATCAATGAGCAGTTCTTC
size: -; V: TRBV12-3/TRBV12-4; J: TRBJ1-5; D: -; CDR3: CASSFGGNQPQHF; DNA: TGTGCCAGCAGTTTCGGAGGCAATCAGCCCCAGCATTTT
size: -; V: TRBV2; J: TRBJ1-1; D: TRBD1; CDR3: CAFGTGVMNTEAFF; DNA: TGTGCCTTTGGAACAGGGGTTATGAACACTGAAGCTTTCTTT
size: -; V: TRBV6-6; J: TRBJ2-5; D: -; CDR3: CASSYSGAQETQYF; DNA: TGTGCCAGCAGTTACTCGGGAGCACAAGAGACCCAGTACTTC
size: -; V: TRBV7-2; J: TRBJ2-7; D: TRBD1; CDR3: CASSQNSGTGYEQYF; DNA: TGTGCCAGCAGTCAGAATTCCGGGACAGGCTACGAGCAGTACTTC
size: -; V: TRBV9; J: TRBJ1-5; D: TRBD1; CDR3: CASSGDRGRRNQPQHF; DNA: TGTGCCAGCAGCGGGGACAGGGGGCGGAGGAATCAGCCCCAGCATTTT
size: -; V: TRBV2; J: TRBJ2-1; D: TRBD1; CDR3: CASKIVPMGQNEQFF; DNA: TGTGCCAGCAAAATCGTTCCCATGGGACAGAATGAGCAGTTCTTC
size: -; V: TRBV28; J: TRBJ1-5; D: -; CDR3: CASSSDSMLQPQHF; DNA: TGTGCCAGCAGTTCCGACAGCATGCTCCAGCCCCAGCATTTT
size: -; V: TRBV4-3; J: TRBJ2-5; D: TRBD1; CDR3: CASSPGQGGTQYF; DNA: TGCGCCAGCAGCCCGGGACAGGGAGGGACCCAGTACTTC
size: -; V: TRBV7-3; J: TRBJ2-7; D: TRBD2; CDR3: CASSLGLAGGKQYF; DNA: TGTGCCAGCAGCCTGGGACTAGCGGGTGGGAAGCAGTACTTC
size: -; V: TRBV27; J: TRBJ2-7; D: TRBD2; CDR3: CASSFGLAGGEQYF; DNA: TGTGCCAGCAGTTTTGGGCTAGCGGGAGGCGAGCAGTACTTC
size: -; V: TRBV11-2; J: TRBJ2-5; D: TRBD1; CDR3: CASSFNRGNQETQYF; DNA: TGTGCCAGCAGCTTTAACAGGGGAAATCAAGAGACCCAGTACTTC
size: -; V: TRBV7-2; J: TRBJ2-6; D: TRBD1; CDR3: CASSPNRGRGANVLTF; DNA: TGTGCCAGCAGCCCGAATAGGGGGCGTGGGGCCAACGTCCTGACTTTC
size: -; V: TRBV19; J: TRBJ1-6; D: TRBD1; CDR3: CASSIGEGAWGSPLHF; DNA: TGTGCCAGTAGTATTGGCGAGGGGGCCTGGGGTTCACCCCTCCACTTT
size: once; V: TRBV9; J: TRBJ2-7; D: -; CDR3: CASSVGDKQPRYEQYF; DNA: TGTGCCAGCAGCGTAGGGGACAAACAACCTCGATACGAGCAGTACTTC
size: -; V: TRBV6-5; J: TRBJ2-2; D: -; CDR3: CASSYSALINTGELFF; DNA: TGTGCCAGCAGTTACTCGGCCCTGATTAACACCGGGGAGCTGTTTTTT
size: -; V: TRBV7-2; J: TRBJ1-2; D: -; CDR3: CASSPGTFYGYTF; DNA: TGTGCCAGCAGCCCGGGGACATTCTATGGCTACACCTTC
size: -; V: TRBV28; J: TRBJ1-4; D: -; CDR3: CASSLGAIEKLFF; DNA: TGTGCCAGCAGTTTGGGGGCGATTGAAAAACTGTTTTTT
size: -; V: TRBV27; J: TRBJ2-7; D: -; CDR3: CASSFYQGGEQYF; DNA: TGTGCCAGCAGTTTCTATCAGGGGGGCGAGCAGTACTTC
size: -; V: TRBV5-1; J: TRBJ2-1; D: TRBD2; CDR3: CASSSRPGLATDEQFF; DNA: TGCGCCAGCAGCTCGAGACCGGGACTAGCTACCGATGAGCAGTTCTTC
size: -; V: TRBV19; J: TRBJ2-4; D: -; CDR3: CASSIGGRAKNIQYF; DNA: TGTGCCAGTAGTATAGGAGGCCGAGCCAAAAACATTCAGTACTTC
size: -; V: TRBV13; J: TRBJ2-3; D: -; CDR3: CASSYGTGYAAGEGDTQYF; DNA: TGTGCCAGCAGCTACGGGACAGGCTACGCGGCGGGAGAGGGAGATACGCAGTATTTT
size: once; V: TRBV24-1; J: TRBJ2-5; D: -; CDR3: CATSERSGRAGETQYF; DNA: TGTGCCACCAGTGAACGCTCCGGCAGGGCTGGTGAGACCCAGTACTTC
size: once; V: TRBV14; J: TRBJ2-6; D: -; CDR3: CASSHTGYYGTSGANVLTF; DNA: TGTGCCAGCAGCCATACAGGGTACTATGGCACCTCTGGGGCCAACGTCCTGACTTTC
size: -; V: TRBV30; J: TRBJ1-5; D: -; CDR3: CAWSTAGNQPQHF; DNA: TGTGCCTGGAGCACGGCGGGCAATCAGCCCCAGCATTTT
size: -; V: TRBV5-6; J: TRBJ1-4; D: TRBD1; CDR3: CASSPRQGVNEKLFF; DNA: TGTGCCAGCAGCCCGAGACAGGGGGTTAATGAAAAACTGTTTTTT
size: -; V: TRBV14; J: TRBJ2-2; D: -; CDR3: CASSPGGGELFF; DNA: TGTGCCAGCAGCCCAGGAGGCGGGGAGCTGTTTTTT
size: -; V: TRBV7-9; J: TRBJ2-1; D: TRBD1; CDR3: CASSSTGGEQFF; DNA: TGTGCCAGCAGCTCTACAGGGGGTGAGCAGTTCTTC
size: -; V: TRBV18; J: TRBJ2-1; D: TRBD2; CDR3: CASSPRTSGTGYNEQFF; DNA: TGTGCCAGCTCACCGCGGACCAGCGGGACCGGCTACAATGAGCAGTTCTTC
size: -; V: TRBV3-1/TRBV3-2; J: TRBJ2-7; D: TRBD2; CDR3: CASSLGLAGIYEQYF; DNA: TGTGCCAGCAGCCTGGGACTAGCGGGTATATACGAGCAGTACTTC
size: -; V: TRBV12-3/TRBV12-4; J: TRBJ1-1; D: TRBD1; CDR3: CASSLTGRTEAFF; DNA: TGTGCCAGCAGTTTGACAGGGCGAACTGAAGCTTTCTTT
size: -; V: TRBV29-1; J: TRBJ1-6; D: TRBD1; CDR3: CSVRPGTENSPLHF; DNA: TGCAGCGTTCGTCCGGGGACAGAGAATTCACCCCTCCACTTT
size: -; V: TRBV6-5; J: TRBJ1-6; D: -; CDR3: CASSRMQGASPLHF; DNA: TGTGCCAGCTCACGGATGCAAGGGGCTTCACCCCTCCACTTT
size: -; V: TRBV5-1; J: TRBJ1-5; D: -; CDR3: CASSLGGDQPQHF; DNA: TGCGCCAGCAGCTTGGGCGGGGATCAGCCCCAGCATTTT